This T cell receptor beta chain was obtained from a study of T cells in Graves' hyperthyroidism and ophthalmopathy. Study-level information: Blood from the periphery was taken at initial diagnosis, before any treatment. Points from the study as a whole: The blood repertoire included most of the expanded thyroid clonotypes above 0.001.

A remark on this clonotype: Its antigen is undetermined.

Ophthalmopathy patients had Clinical Activity Score at least 3, NOSPECS grade at least 4, duration under 3 months. Fresh peripheral blood, approximately 9.1 ml, was the source of the PBMCs. Researchers amplified the TCR beta CDR3 regions from RNA transcripts. The TCR CDR3 was amplified in a first-round RT-PCR using the HTBI primer set. MiXCR, applied by TCRdb to the multiplex PCR reads, yields one record per CDR3 protein. Of a few hundred thousand distinct CDR3 sequences in the sample, 22% were seen once. Sequencing was done on a sample of blood. This sequence originates from a woman in her seventies with Graves' ophthalmopathy.

The chain's CDR3 is CASSTRFRLADHTDTQYF. DNA of the CDR3: TGTGCCAGTAGTACTAGATTCAGACTAGCCGACCACACAGATACGCAGTATTTT. The chain links TRBV19 to TRBJ2-3, with TRBD2 identical over 7 bases. Germline-derived CDR1 and CDR2 are LNHDA and SQIVND (reference sequence). The trim removed 4 bases at V and 2 bases at J, leaving 15 bases unmatched. The CDR3 is made up of 18 amino acids.